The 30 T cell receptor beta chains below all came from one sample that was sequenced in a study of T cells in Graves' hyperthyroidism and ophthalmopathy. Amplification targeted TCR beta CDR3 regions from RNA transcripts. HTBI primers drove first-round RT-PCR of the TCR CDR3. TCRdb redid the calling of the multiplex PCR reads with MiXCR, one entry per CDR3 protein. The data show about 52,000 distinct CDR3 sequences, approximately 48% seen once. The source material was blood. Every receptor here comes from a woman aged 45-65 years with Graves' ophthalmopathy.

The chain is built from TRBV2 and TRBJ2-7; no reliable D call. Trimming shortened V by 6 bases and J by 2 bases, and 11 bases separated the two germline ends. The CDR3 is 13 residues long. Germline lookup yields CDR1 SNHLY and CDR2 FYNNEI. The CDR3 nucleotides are TGTGCCAGCAGGATCGACGGCGCCTACGAGCAGTACTTC. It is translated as CASRIDGAYEQYF.

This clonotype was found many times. CDR3 region: CASSQDSHSNQPQHF. Here the CDR3 DNA reads TGCGCCAGCAGCCAAGATTCCCACAGCAATCAGCCCCAGCATTTT. The chain carries TRBV4-3 and TRBJ1-5; D is unresolved. CDR3 length equals 15 residues. V gave up 0 bases and J gave up 1 base, with 7 bases separating them. Germline-derived CDR1 and CDR2 are LGHNA and YSLEER.

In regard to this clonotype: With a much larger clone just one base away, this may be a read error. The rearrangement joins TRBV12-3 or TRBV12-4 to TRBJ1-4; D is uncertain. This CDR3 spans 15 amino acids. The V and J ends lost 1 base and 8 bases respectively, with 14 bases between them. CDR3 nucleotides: TGTGCCAGCAGTTTAGGGAGCCGCGTATGCGAAAAACTGTTTTTT. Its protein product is CASSLGSRVCEKLFF.

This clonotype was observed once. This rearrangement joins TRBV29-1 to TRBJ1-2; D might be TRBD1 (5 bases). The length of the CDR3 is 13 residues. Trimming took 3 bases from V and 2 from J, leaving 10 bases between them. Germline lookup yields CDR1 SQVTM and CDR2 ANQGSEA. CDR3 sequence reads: CSVETDPNYGYTF. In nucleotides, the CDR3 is TGCAGCGTTGAGACAGACCCGAACTATGGCTACACCTTC.

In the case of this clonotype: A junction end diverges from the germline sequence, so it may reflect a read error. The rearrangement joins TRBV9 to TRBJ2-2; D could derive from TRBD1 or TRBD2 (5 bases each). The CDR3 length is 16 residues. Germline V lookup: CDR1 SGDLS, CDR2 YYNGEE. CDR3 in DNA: TGTGACAGCACGTCGTCGGCGAGGGGGAACACCGGGGAGCTGTTTTTT. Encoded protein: CDSTSSARGNTGELFF. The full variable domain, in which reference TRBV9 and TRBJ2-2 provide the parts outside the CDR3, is DSGVTQTPKHLITATGQRVTLRCSPRSGDLSVYWYQQSLDQGLQFLIQYYNGEERAKGNILERFSAQQFPDLHSELNLSSLELGDSALYFCDSTSSARGNTGELFFGEGSRLTVL.

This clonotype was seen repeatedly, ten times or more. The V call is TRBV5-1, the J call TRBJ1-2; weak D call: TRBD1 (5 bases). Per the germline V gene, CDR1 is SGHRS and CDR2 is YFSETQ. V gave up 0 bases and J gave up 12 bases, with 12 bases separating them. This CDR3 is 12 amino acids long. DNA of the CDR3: TGCGCCAGCAGCTTGGATGGGGGGAAGGACACCTTC. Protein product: CASSLDGGKDTF.

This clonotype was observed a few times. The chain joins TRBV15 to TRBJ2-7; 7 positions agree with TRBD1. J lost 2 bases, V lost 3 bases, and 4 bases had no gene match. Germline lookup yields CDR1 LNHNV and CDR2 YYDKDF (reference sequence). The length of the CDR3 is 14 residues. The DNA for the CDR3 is TGTGCCACCAGCAGCCCCGGGACAGCCTACGAGCAGTACTTC. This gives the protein CATSSPGTAYEQYF.

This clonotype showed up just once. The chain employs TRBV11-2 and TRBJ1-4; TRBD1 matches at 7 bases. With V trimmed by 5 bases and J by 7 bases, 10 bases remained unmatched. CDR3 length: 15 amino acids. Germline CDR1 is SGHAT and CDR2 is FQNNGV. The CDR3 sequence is CASSPAGTEGEKLFF. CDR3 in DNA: TGTGCCAGCAGCCCCGCCGGGACAGAGGGTGAAAAACTGTTTTTT.

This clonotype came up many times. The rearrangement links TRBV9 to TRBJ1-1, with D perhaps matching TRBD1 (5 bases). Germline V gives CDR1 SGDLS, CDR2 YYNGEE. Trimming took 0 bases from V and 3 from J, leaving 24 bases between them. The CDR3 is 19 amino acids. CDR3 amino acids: CASSVESIRGVGKDTEAFF. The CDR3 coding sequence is TGTGCCAGCAGCGTAGAAAGTATCCGGGGGGTGGGTAAGGACACTGAAGCTTTCTTT.

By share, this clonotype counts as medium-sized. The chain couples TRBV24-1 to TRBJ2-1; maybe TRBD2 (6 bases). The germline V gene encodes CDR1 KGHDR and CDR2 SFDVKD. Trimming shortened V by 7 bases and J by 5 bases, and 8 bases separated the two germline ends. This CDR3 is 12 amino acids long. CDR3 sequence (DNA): TGTGCCACCAGGGGGGGAAACAATGAGCAGTTCTTC. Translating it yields CATRGGNNEQFF.

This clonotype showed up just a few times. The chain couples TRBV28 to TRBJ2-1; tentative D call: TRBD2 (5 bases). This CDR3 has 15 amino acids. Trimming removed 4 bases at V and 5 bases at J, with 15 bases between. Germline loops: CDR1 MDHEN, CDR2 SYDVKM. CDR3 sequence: CASSSSGPGNNEQFF. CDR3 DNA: TGTGCCAGCAGTTCTTCCGGCCCGGGGAACAATGAGCAGTTCTTC.

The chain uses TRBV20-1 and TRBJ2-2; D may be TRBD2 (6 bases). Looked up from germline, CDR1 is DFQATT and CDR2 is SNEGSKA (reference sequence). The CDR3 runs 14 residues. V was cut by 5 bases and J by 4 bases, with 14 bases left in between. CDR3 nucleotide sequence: TGCAGTGCTGGGGCGGGGCTAGGCACCGGGGAGCTGTTTTTT. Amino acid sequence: CSAGAGLGTGELFF.

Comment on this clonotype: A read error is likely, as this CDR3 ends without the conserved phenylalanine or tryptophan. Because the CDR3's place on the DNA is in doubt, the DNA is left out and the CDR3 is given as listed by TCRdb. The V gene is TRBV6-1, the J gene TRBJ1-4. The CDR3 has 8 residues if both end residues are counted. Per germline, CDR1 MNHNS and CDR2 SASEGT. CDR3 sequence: CASSWGTG.

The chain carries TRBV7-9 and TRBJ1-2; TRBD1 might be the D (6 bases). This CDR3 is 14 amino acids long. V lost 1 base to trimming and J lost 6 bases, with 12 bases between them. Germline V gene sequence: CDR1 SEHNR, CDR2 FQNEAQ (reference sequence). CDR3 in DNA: TGTGCCAGCAGCTTAGTCAGGGGAGGGAATGGCTACACCTTC. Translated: CASSLVRGGNGYTF.

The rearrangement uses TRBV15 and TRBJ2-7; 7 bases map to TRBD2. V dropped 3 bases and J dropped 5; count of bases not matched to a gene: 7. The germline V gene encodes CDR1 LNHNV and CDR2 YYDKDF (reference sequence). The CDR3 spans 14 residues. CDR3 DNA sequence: TGTGCCACCAGCAGCGGGGGGTATAACCACGAGCAGTACTTC. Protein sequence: CATSSGGYNHEQYF.

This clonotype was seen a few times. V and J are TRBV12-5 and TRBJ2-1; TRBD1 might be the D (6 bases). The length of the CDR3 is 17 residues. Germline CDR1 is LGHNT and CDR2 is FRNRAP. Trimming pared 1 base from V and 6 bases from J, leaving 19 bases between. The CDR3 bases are TGTGCTAGTGGTTTGGCAGCCGGGACATCTCTGAGCAATGAGCAGTTCTTC. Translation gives CASGLAAGTSLSNEQFF.

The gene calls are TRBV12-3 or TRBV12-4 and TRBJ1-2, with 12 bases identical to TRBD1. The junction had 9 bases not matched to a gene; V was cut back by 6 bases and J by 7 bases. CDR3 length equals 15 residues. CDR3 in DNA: TGTGCCAGCAGGTCGGCCGGGGACAGGGGGCCTGGCTACACCTTC. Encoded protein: CASRSAGDRGPGYTF.

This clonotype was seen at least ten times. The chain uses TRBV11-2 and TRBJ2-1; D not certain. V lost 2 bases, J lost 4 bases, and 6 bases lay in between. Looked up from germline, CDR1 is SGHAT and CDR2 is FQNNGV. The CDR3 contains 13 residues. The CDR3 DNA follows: TGTGCCAGCAGCTTACAGGAATACAATGAGCAGTTCTTC. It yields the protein CASSLQEYNEQFF.

CDR3 bases: TGCAGTGCCTTTCCCGGGACTAGCGGGAGCAGGGTCTACGAGCAGTACTTC. Translation: CSAFPGTSGSRVYEQYF. The chain couples TRBV20-1 to TRBJ2-7; 14 bases are shared with TRBD2. Trimming at V came to 6 bases and at J to 3 bases, leaving 13 bases not matched to a gene. Germline CDR1 and CDR2: DFQATT and SNEGSKA (reference sequence). CDR3 length: 17 residues.

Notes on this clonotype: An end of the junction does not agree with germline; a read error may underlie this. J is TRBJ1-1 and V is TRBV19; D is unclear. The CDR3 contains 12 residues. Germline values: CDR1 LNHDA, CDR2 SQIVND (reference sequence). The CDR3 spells CAISLTRQEASF. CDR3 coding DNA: TGTGCCATTAGCTTAACACGACAAGAAGCTTCCTTT.

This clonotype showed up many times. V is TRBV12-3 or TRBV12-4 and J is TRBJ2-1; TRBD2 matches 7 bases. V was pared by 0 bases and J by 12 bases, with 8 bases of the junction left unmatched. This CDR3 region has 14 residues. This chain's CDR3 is CASSLAERDGRQFF. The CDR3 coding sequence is TGTGCCAGCAGTTTAGCGGAGCGGGACGGGAGGCAGTTCTTC.

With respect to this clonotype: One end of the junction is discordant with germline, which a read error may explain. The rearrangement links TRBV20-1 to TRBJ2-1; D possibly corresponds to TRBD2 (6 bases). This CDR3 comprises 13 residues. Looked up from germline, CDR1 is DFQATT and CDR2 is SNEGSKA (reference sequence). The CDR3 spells CGARGPGRYGQFF. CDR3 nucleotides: TGCGGTGCTAGAGGGCCAGGGAGGTATGGGCAGTTCTTC.

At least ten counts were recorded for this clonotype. The CDR3 nucleotides read TGTGCCAGCAGTGAAGTAGGCACTGAAGCTTTCTTT. Protein: CASSEVGTEAFF. The rearrangement joins TRBV6-1 to TRBJ1-1; no clear D. Trimming removed 1 base from V and 4 bases from J, with 4 bases in between. CDR1 and CDR2 from the germline V gene are MNHNS and SASEGT. The CDR3 spans 12 residues.

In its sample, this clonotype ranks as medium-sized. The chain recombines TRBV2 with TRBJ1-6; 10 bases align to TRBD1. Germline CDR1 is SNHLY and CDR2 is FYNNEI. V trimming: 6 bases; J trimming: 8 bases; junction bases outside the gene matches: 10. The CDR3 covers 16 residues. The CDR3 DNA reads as TGTGCCAGCAGCAGACGGGGGACAGGGGCGGATTCACCCCTCCACTTT. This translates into CASSRRGTGADSPLHF.

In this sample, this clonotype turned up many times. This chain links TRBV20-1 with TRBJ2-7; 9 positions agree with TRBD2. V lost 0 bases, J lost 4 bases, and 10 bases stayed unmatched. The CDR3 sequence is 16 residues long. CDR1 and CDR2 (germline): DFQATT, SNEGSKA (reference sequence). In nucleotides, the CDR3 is TGCAGTGCTAGAGATCGGAGGCTAGCGGGAAGGTACGAGCAGTACTTC. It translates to CSARDRRLAGRYEQYF.

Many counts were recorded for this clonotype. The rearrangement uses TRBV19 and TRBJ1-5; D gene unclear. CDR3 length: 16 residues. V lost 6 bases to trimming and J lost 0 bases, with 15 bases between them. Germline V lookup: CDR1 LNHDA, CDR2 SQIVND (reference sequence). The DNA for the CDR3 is TGTGCCAGTAGCCCTCCCAGATGGGCTAGCAATCAGCCCCAGCATTTT. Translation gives CASSPPRWASNQPQHF.

The CDR3 region is CASSPRTGVGSPLHF. DNA for the CDR3: TGTGCCAGTAGTCCGCGGACAGGGGTTGGCTCACCCCTCCACTTT. This chain uses TRBV19 with TRBJ1-6, with TRBD1 matching over 9 bases. Germline V lookup: CDR1 LNHDA, CDR2 SQIVND (reference sequence). The CDR3 is 15 amino acids. V trimming: 5 bases; J trimming: 10 bases; junction bases outside the gene matches: 9.

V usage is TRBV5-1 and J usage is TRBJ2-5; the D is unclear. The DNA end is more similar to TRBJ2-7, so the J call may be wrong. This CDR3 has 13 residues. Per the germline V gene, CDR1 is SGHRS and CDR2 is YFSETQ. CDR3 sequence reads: CASGSQLGFEQYF. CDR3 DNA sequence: TGCGCCAGCGGCTCCCAATTGGGCTTCGAGCAGTACTTC.

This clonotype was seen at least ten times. CDR3 sequence (DNA): TGTGCCAAAACACCACTAGTAGACTACGAGCAGTACTTC. This sequence encodes CAKTPLVDYEQYF. The rearrangement uses TRBV9 and TRBJ2-7; a weak D match, TRBD2 (5 bases). Germline V lookup: CDR1 SGDLS, CDR2 YYNGEE. The CDR3 runs 13 residues. Trimming left V 9 bases short and J 3 bases short, with 16 bases between.

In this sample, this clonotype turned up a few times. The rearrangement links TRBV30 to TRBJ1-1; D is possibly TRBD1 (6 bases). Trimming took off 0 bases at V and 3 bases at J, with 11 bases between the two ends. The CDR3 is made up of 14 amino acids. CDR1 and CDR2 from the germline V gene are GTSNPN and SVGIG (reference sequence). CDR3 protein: CAWSVRGKHTEAFF. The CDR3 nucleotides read TGTGCCTGGAGTGTGAGGGGGAAGCACACTGAAGCTTTCTTT.